The 28 T cell receptor beta chains presented below share a single source sample, sequenced in a study of blood T cell repertoires in COVID-19. Assay used: immunoSEQ multiplex PCR; TCRdb lists only in-frame clones, some missing. The sample has 40,000 to 60,000 clones, 84% seen once; the top ten hold 1.6%. Sequenced material: peripheral blood. These TCRs come from a man aged 45 to 65 with acute or convalescent COVID-19.

The V and J genes are TRBV28 and TRBJ1-4; 7 bases map to TRBD1. Trimming at V came to 5 bases and at J to 3 bases, leaving 6 bases not matched to a gene. CDR1 and CDR2 (germline): MDHEN, SYDVKM. The CDR3 totals 15 residues. The CDR3 sequence is CASSPRQGPNEKLFF. The CDR3 DNA follows: TGTGCCAGCAGTCCCCGACAGGGACCTAATGAAAAACTGTTTTTT.

CDR3 in amino acids: CASSRQVRTDTQYF. The CDR3 region has the DNA TGTGCCAGCAGTCGACAGGTCCGCACAGATACGCAGTATTTT. This chain uses TRBV6-2 or TRBV6-3 with TRBJ2-3, with a possible D match to TRBD1 (6 bases). CDR3 length equals 14 residues. The germline V gene has CDR1 MNHEY and CDR2 SVGEGT. Trimming cost V 5 bases and J 1 base, with 10 bases left between them.

This clone has a single count. The CDR3 DNA is TGTGCCAGCCCAGGACAGGGTACCTACAATGAGCAGTTCTTC. It encodes CASPGQGTYNEQFF. The V call is TRBV18, the J call TRBJ2-1; 8 bases fit TRBD1. Germline values: CDR1 KGHSH, CDR2 LQKENI. The CDR3 is made up of 14 amino acids. V lost 8 bases, J lost 2 bases, and 5 bases stayed unmatched.

This chain joins TRBV28 and TRBJ1-5; D unresolved. Germline V gene lookup returns CDR1 MDHEN and CDR2 SYDVKM. V lost 6 bases to trimming and J lost 7 bases, with 10 bases between them. This CDR3 is built from 12 residues. CDR3 loop: CASRLATQPQHF. In nucleotides, the CDR3 is TGTGCCAGCAGGTTGGCCACCCAGCCCCAGCATTTT.

The rearrangement uses TRBV19 and TRBJ2-3; no clear D. The CDR3 consists of 17 residues. Trimming pared 5 bases from V and 4 bases from J, leaving 22 bases between. Germline loops: CDR1 LNHDA, CDR2 SQIVND (reference sequence). The CDR3 DNA is TGTGCCAGTAGTTTGAACCCACACCCCTCGAGGCCAGATACGCAGTATTTT. This translates into CASSLNPHPSRPDTQYF.

This clone has just one count. The rearrangement joins TRBV27 to TRBJ2-2; D ambiguous. V was clipped by 7 bases and J by 6 bases, with 12 bases between them. CDR1 is MNHEY, CDR2 SMNVEV, per germline (reference sequence). CDR3 length: 13 residues. CDR3 residues: CASTGASPGELFF. CDR3 in DNA: TGTGCCAGCACCGGAGCGTCCCCCGGGGAGCTGTTTTTT.

The chain links TRBV11-2 to TRBJ1-2, with D unresolved. Trimming removed 5 bases at V and 4 bases at J, with 11 bases between. CDR1 and CDR2 from the germline V gene are SGHAT and FQNNGV. The CDR3 contains 13 residues. The CDR3, as DNA: TGTGCCAGCAGCCAAGGGAGTTCCTATGGCTACACCTTC. It encodes CASSQGSSYGYTF.

The rearrangement joins TRBV10-3 to TRBJ1-5; D call uncertain. The V end lost 3 bases, the J end lost 4 bases, and 4 bases lay between the germline ends. The germline CDR1 and CDR2 sequences are ENHRY and SYGVKD. The CDR3 is 12 amino acids. The CDR3: CAISDQNQPQHF. The CDR3 DNA reads TGTGCCATCAGTGATCAGAATCAGCCCCAGCATTTT.

This chain uses TRBV9 with TRBJ2-2; TRBD2 aligns across 8 bases. From germline, CDR1 is SGDLS and CDR2 YYNGEE. CDR3 length: 17 residues. With 0 bases clipped from V and 5 bases from J, the junction kept 9 bases outside the gene matches. CDR3 residues: CASSVEGAGLGTGELFF. DNA of the CDR3: TGTGCCAGCAGCGTAGAGGGAGCGGGACTAGGGACCGGGGAGCTGTTTTTT.

This rearrangement joins TRBV6-2 or TRBV6-3 to TRBJ1-2, with 7 bases aligning to TRBD1. The CDR3 is 15 residues long. Germline V gene data show CDR1 as MNHEY and CDR2 as SVGEGT. V shed 6 bases and J 5 bases; nucleotides not matched to a gene: 12. The CDR3 DNA reads TGTGCCAGCAGCTTTGATCCGGGACAGCGATATGGCTACACCTTC. Amino acids: CASSFDPGQRYGYTF.

The V and J genes are TRBV2 and TRBJ1-6; no clear D gene. This CDR3 has 11 residues. Germline V gives CDR1 SNHLY, CDR2 FYNNEI. V was trimmed by 2 bases and J by 14 bases, leaving 7 bases between them. CDR3 nucleotide sequence: TGTGCCAGCAGTGAACTTCTAACCCTCCACTTT. It is translated as CASSELLTLHF.

The chain uses TRBV14 and TRBJ1-6; perhaps TRBD1 as D (5 bases). Trimming left V 1 base short and J 3 bases short, with 10 bases between. Germline assignment: CDR1 SGHDN and CDR2 FVKESK. The CDR3 covers 16 residues. This chain's CDR3 is CASSQVSGLYNSPLHF. As DNA, the CDR3 is TGTGCCAGCAGCCAAGTGTCGGGACTCTATAATTCACCCCTCCACTTT.

The V and J genes are TRBV5-6 and TRBJ2-7; D is perhaps TRBD1 (6 bases). The CDR3 spans 13 residues. V lost 2 bases, J lost 2 bases, and 8 bases lay in between. In germline, CDR1 is SGHDT, CDR2 YYEEEE. In DNA, the CDR3 is TGTGCCAGCAGCTTCGGGACAACCTACGAGCAGTACTTC. Protein product: CASSFGTTYEQYF.

The gene calls are TRBV28 and TRBJ1-2; D is unresolved. This CDR3 contains 13 residues. Per the germline V gene, CDR1 is MDHEN and CDR2 is SYDVKM. Trimming pared 6 bases from V and 4 bases from J, leaving 12 bases between. CDR3 in amino acids: CASSGTNSYGYTF. CDR3 nucleotides: TGTGCCAGCAGCGGCACTAATAGCTATGGCTACACCTTC.

The rearrangement joins TRBV2 to TRBJ1-4; TRBD1 aligns across 11 bases. CDR3 length: 13 residues. V lost 7 bases to trimming and J lost 7 bases; unmatched junction nucleotides: 2. Germline-derived CDR1 and CDR2 are SNHLY and FYNNEI. This CDR3 is CASIGTGGEKLFF. The CDR3 nucleotides read TGTGCCAGCATTGGGACAGGGGGTGAAAAACTGTTTTTT.

This chain joins TRBV4-3 and TRBJ2-3; 9 nucleotides match TRBD2. CDR3 length: 15 residues. CDR1 and CDR2 (germline): LGHNA, YSLEER. The CDR3 region is CETLRASGVPDTQYF. Written as DNA, the CDR3 is TGCGAAACATTAAGGGCTAGCGGGGTTCCAGATACGCAGTATTTT.

The chain recombines TRBV30 with TRBJ1-2, with 7 nucleotides matching TRBD1. The J segment lost 0 bases and the V segment lost 2 bases, leaving 6 bases of the junction unmatched. CDR3 size: 15 residues. Germline CDR1 and CDR2: GTSNPN and SVGIG (reference sequence). DNA for the CDR3: TGTGCCTGGAGTAAGGGGACAGCGTCTAACTATGGCTACACCTTC. Its protein is CAWSKGTASNYGYTF.

This sequence joins TRBV7-2 and TRBJ2-7; TRBD1 matches at 7 bases. The CDR3 spans 14 residues. CDR1 and CDR2 from the germline V gene are SGHTA and FQGNSA. V was clipped by 4 bases and J by 4 bases; unmatched bases: 7. The CDR3 DNA follows: TGTGCCAGCAGCTCCCCGGGACAGAGATACGAGCAGTACTTC. As protein: CASSSPGQRYEQYF.

This chain uses TRBV19 with TRBJ1-4, with 9 bases that match TRBD1. The CDR3 spans 15 residues. Germline V gene lookup returns CDR1 LNHDA and CDR2 SQIVND (reference sequence). V was clipped by 2 bases and J by 8 bases; unmatched bases: 6. This CDR3 is CASSIRGTGREKLFF. CDR3 in DNA: TGTGCCAGTAGTATACGGGGGACAGGGAGAGAAAAACTGTTTTTT. The entire variable domain, with the rest obtained from reference TRBV19 and TRBJ1-4, is as follows: DGGITQSPKYLFRKEGQNVTLSCEQNLNHDAMYWYRQDPGQGLRLIYYSQIVNDFQKGDIAEGYSVSREKKESFPLTVTSAQKNPTAFYLCASSIRGTGREKLFFGSGTQLSVL.

The V gene is TRBV16, the J gene TRBJ2-7; 9 positions match TRBD1. CDR3 size: 14 residues. The germline V gene encodes CDR1 KGHSY and CDR2 FQNENV. After removal of 2 bases from V and 6 bases from J, the junction contained 5 bases not matched to a gene. CDR3 residues: CASSQRTGEPEQYF. In nucleotides, the CDR3 is TGTGCCAGCAGCCAACGGACAGGGGAGCCCGAGCAGTACTTC.

The chain employs TRBV15 and TRBJ1-2; 7 bases fit TRBD1. Germline V gene data show CDR1 as LNHNV and CDR2 as YYDKDF (reference sequence). V gave up 3 bases and J gave up 0 bases; unmatched junction bases: 1. CDR3 size: 14 residues. DNA for the CDR3: TGTGCCACCAGCAGGCAGGGGGCTAACTATGGCTACACCTTC. Protein product: CATSRQGANYGYTF.

This chain joins TRBV6-5 and TRBJ1-3; no clear D gene. Germline V gene sequence: CDR1 MNHEY, CDR2 SVGAGI. This CDR3 has 15 residues. Deletions cut 5 bases from V and 4 bases from J, with 15 bases between. CDR3 bases: TGTGCCAGCAGTCCCACAGTCTTCTCCGGAAACACCATATATTTT. It encodes CASSPTVFSGNTIYF.

The chain employs TRBV3-1 (or the pseudogene TRBV3-2) and TRBJ2-7; 8 nucleotides agree with TRBD2. CDR1 is LGHDT, CDR2 YNNKEL, per germline (reference sequence). The CDR3 is made up of 15 amino acids. J gave up 3 bases and V 1 base, and 5 bases lay outside the gene matches. The CDR3 DNA is TGTGCCAGCAGCCAAGTCCCCAGCGGGGGCTACGAGCAGTACTTC. Translating it yields CASSQVPSGGYEQYF.

The chain links TRBV27 to TRBJ1-2; D perhaps matches TRBD1 (6 bases). CDR3 size: 13 residues. Per germline, CDR1 MNHEY and CDR2 SMNVEV (reference sequence). The ends were cut back, 6 bases at V and 2 bases at J, with 10 bases in the middle. The CDR3 spells CASSLRGNYGYTF. The CDR3 nucleotides read TGTGCCAGCAGCCTCAGGGGAAACTATGGCTACACCTTC.

V and J are TRBV6-6 and TRBJ1-2; 9 nucleotides align to TRBD1. The CDR3 has 15 amino acids. The V gene end was trimmed by 4 bases and the J gene end by 14 bases; junction bases not matched to a gene: 17. Germline CDR1 is MNHNY and CDR2 is SVGAGI (reference sequence). The CDR3, as DNA: TGTGCCAGCAGTTTTCGTCCGGGACAGGGAGCCGGTACGACCTTC. This encodes CASSFRPGQGAGTTF.

This chain links TRBV5-4 with TRBJ2-3, with D unclear. The V end lost 2 bases, the J end lost 6 bases, and 10 bases lay between the germline ends. Germline V lookup: CDR1 SGHNT, CDR2 YYREEE (reference sequence). The CDR3 runs 13 residues. The CDR3, as DNA: TGTGCCAGCAGCTTAGTCGGCGGCGATACGCAGTATTTT. This gives the protein CASSLVGGDTQYF.

The rearrangement links TRBV5-4 to TRBJ1-2; 7 bases match TRBD1. V shed 3 bases, J shed 8 bases, and the junction held 7 bases outside the gene matches. This CDR3 is built from 13 residues. Per the germline V gene, CDR1 is SGHNT and CDR2 is YYREEE (reference sequence). This CDR3 reads CASSSWKDRGYTF. CDR3 DNA sequence: TGTGCCAGCAGCTCTTGGAAGGACAGGGGCTACACCTTC.

The chain carries TRBV19 and TRBJ1-1; no reliable D call. Trimming took 7 bases from V and 3 from J, leaving 15 bases between them. The CDR3 consists of 14 residues. CDR1 and CDR2 (germline): LNHDA, SQIVND (reference sequence). CDR3 region: CASKGGPGDTEAFF. The CDR3 nucleotides are TGTGCCAGTAAAGGAGGCCCCGGGGACACTGAAGCTTTCTTT.